One and the same sample provided the 28 T cell receptor beta chains below, sequenced in a study of identical twins. From the 5' RACE reads, TCRdb called clonotypes with MiXCR, one entry per CDR3 protein. The sample lists about 290,000 distinct CDR3 sequences; roughly 9.8% were seen once. This same sample was also taken into another study, of yellow fever vaccine responses in identical twins.

The sample taken for sequencing was CD8+ T cells sorted from blood. All receptors derive from a woman between 18 and 30 years old in good health.

The chain carries TRBV12-3 or TRBV12-4 and TRBJ2-1, with unresolved D. This CDR3 contains 14 residues. With 2 bases removed from V and 12 bases from J, the gap between germline ends came to 17 bases. The CDR3 DNA follows: TGTGCCAGCAGTTTAAGGCCCGGCAACTTCGGGCAGTTCTTC. It is translated as CASSLRPGNFGQFF.

The CDR3 loop reads CASSDLDREQETQYF. The CDR3 DNA is TGTGCCAGCAGCGACCTCGACAGGGAACAAGAGACCCAGTACTTC. The chain carries TRBV7-9 and TRBJ2-5, with 7 bases matching TRBD1. CDR3 length: 15 residues. Per germline, CDR1 SEHNR and CDR2 FQNEAQ (reference sequence). Germline trimming cut 5 bases from V and 2 bases from J; bases unmatched to any gene: 8.

This clonotype has just a few counts. V usage is TRBV5-4 and J usage is TRBJ2-5, with TRBD1 as a possible D gene (5 bases). V lost 0 bases to trimming and J lost 5 bases, with 17 bases between them. Germline V lookup: CDR1 SGHNT, CDR2 YYREEE (reference sequence). This CDR3 contains 16 residues. The CDR3 nucleotides read TGTGCCAGCAGCTTGGTCGACAGTGCCCCTGCGGAGACCCAGTACTTC. Translating gives CASSLVDSAPAETQYF.

The chain links TRBV29-1 to TRBJ2-5; D gene unclear. Deletions cut 5 bases from V and 7 bases from J, with 11 bases between. This CDR3 has 11 residues. Per the germline V gene, CDR1 is SQVTM and CDR2 is ANQGSEA. The CDR3, as DNA: TGCAGCGTTTTGGGGTTTCCGACCCAGTACTTC. This gives the protein CSVLGFPTQYF.

Comments on this clonotype: Its ends do not fully match the called genes, so a read error is possible. The genes are TRBV28 and TRBJ2-1, with D unresolved. Germline V gene sequence: CDR1 MDHEN, CDR2 SYDVKM. This CDR3 spans 12 amino acids. The CDR3 DNA is TGTGCCAGCAGTTCTCCCTCGTATGAGAAGTTCTTC. Residues: CASSSPSYEKFF.

This clonotype has more than one count but fewer than ten. The rearrangement uses TRBV5-1 and TRBJ2-3; 11 bases are shared with TRBD2. The CDR3 runs to 18 residues. Germline CDR1 SGHRS, CDR2 YFSETQ. Trimming took 4 bases from V and 0 from J; bases not matched to a gene: 10. DNA of the CDR3: TGCGCCAGCAGCCAATGGGGGACTAGCGGTCCTAGCACAGATACGCAGTATTTT. Amino acid sequence: CASSQWGTSGPSTDTQYF.

The sample holds a few counts of this clonotype. This sequence joins TRBV20-1 and TRBJ2-3; 14 nucleotides align to TRBD2. The length of the CDR3 is 18 residues. Germline CDR1 is DFQATT and CDR2 is SNEGSKA (reference sequence). V shed 1 base and J 4 bases; nucleotides not matched to a gene: 10. For the CDR3, the DNA is TGCAGTGCTAGAGCTTCCGGGACTAGCGGGAGAGAGGCAGATACGCAGTATTTT. This translates into CSARASGTSGREADTQYF.

The chain is built from TRBV29-1 and TRBJ2-7; the match to TRBD2 covers 7 bases. Losses at the gene ends were 6 bases for V and 3 bases for J; bases not matched to a gene: 8. Germline V gene sequence: CDR1 SQVTM, CDR2 ANQGSEA. The CDR3 consists of 13 residues. CDR3 region: CSVAGLADYEQYF. DNA for the CDR3: TGCAGCGTAGCGGGTCTAGCGGACTACGAGCAGTACTTC.

This clonotype came up a few times. The V call is TRBV7-6, the J call TRBJ2-7; TRBD2 matches 8 bases. Germline assignment: CDR1 SGHVS and CDR2 FNYEAQ. The CDR3 contains 15 residues. V lost 4 bases to trimming and J lost 0 bases; unmatched junction nucleotides: 5. The CDR3 spells CASSSRGGPSYEQYF. The CDR3 nucleotides are TGTGCCAGCAGCTCCCGGGGGGGGCCCTCCTACGAGCAGTACTTC. Using reference TRBV7-6 and TRBJ2-7 for the parts outside the CDR3, the full variable domain is GAGVSQSPRYKVTKRGQDVALRCDPISGHVSLYWYRQALGQGPEFLTYFNYEAQQDKSGLPNDRFSAERPEGSISTLTIQRTEQRDSAMYRCASSSRGGPSYEQYFGPGTRLTVT.

At least ten counts were recorded for this clonotype. The V gene is TRBV6-1, the J gene TRBJ2-2; TRBD1 matches 10 bases. The germline V gene encodes CDR1 MNHNS and CDR2 SASEGT. CDR3 length equals 16 residues. J gave up 6 bases and V 3 bases, and 7 bases lay outside the gene matches. The CDR3 spells CASSDSGTGVPGELFF. CDR3 bases: TGTGCCAGCAGTGATTCCGGGACAGGGGTTCCCGGGGAGCTGTTTTTT.

This clonotype was seen a handful of times. This rearrangement joins TRBV7-6 to TRBJ2-2, with TRBD2 matching over 8 bases. This CDR3 has 16 residues. Germline trimming cut 5 bases from V and 3 bases from J; bases unmatched to any gene: 8. The germline gives CDR1 SGHVS, CDR2 FNYEAQ. CDR3 bases: TGTGCCAGCAGCCCACGCGCGGGGGGCGACACCGGGGAGCTGTTTTTT. It translates to CASSPRAGGDTGELFF.

The chain couples TRBV12-3 or TRBV12-4 to TRBJ2-1, with 9 bases fitting TRBD2. The CDR3 is made up of 14 amino acids. V was pared by 5 bases and J by 5 bases, with 4 bases of the junction left unmatched. In nucleotides, the CDR3 is TGTGCCAGCAGTGGCGGGGGGGCGGACAATGAGCAGTTCTTC. Translated: CASSGGGADNEQFF.

The sample holds a few counts of this clonotype. The V gene is TRBV7-2, the J gene TRBJ1-5, with 11 bases aligning to TRBD1. The germline V gene encodes CDR1 SGHTA and CDR2 FQGNSA. Trimming cost V 1 base and J 5 bases; bases outside gene matches: 4. The CDR3 length is 16 residues. The CDR3 region has the DNA TGTGCCAGCAGCTTAGGGAGGGACAGGGGGTATCAGCCCCAGCATTTT. It encodes CASSLGRDRGYQPQHF.

This clonotype was counted at least ten times. This chain uses TRBV27 with TRBJ1-5; D uncertain. The CDR3 has 16 residues. The V gene's germline CDR1 is MNHEY and CDR2 SMNVEV (reference sequence). V shed 5 bases and J shed 0 bases, with 14 bases lying between them. CDR3 bases: TGTGCCAGCAGTACCCTGGGTGGGGATAGCAATCAGCCCCAGCATTTT. It is translated as CASSTLGGDSNQPQHF.

This clonotype came up many times. The chain recombines TRBV5-1 with TRBJ1-2; possible D gene TRBD1, 6 bases. The CDR3 has 14 amino acids. CDR1 SGHRS and CDR2 YFSETQ come from the germline V gene. Trimming took off 0 bases at V and 7 bases at J, with 13 bases between the two ends. The DNA of the CDR3 is TGCGCCAGCAGCTTGGGTCCAGGGGATGTTGGCTACACCTTC. It translates to CASSLGPGDVGYTF. Full variable domain (remainder filled in from reference TRBV5-1 and TRBJ1-2): KAGVTQTPRYLIKTRGQQVTLSCSPISGHRSVSWYQQTPGQGLQFLFEYFSETQRNKGNFPGRFSGRQFSNSRSEMNVSTLELGDSALYLCASSLGPGDVGYTFGSGTRLTVV.

This clonotype showed up many times. V usage is TRBV11-1 and J usage is TRBJ2-2; 11 bases agree with TRBD2. Germline assignment: CDR1 SGHAT and CDR2 FQDESV (reference sequence). The CDR3 is made up of 20 amino acids. V lost 4 bases to trimming and J lost 0 bases; unmatched junction nucleotides: 13. The CDR3 DNA reads as TGTGCCAGCAGCTGGGGGACTAGCGGAAAGCGACCCACGAACACCGGGGAGCTGTTTTTT. As protein: CASSWGTSGKRPTNTGELFF.

V gene TRBV12-3 or TRBV12-4 combines with J gene TRBJ1-2, with 7 bases lining up with TRBD1. CDR3 size: 15 residues. V gave up 6 bases and J gave up 4 bases; unmatched junction bases: 11. This chain's CDR3 is CASRENHRGLYGYTF. As DNA, the CDR3 is TGTGCCAGCAGGGAGAATCACAGGGGCCTCTATGGCTACACCTTC.

This clonotype was found many times. The V gene is TRBV4-1, the J gene TRBJ1-2; D is unclear. With 0 bases removed from V and 4 bases from J, the gap between germline ends came to 9 bases. CDR1 is MGHRA and CDR2 is YSYEKL in the germline V gene. The CDR3 totals 14 residues. The CDR3 DNA reads TGCGCCAGCAGCCAAGACAGGTCGGCCTATGGCTACACCTTC. It yields the protein CASSQDRSAYGYTF.

This clonotype occurred a few times. V usage is TRBV11-2 and J usage is TRBJ2-7; 8 bases fit TRBD2. The germline CDR1 and CDR2 sequences are SGHAT and FQNNGV. This CDR3 contains 16 residues. Unmatched junction bases numbered 9, after V lost 2 bases and J lost 3 bases. CDR3 in DNA: TGTGCCAGCAGCTTAACTACTAGCGGAGTTTACTACGAGCAGTACTTC. Translation: CASSLTTSGVYYEQYF. The full variable domain, completed using reference TRBV11-2 and TRBJ2-7, is EAGVAQSPRYKIIEKRQSVAFWCNPISGHATLYWYQQILGQGPKLLIQFQNNGVVDDSQLPKDRFSAERLKGVDSTLKIQPAKLEDSAVYLCASSLTTSGVYYEQYFGPGTRLTVT.

The gene calls are TRBV4-1 and TRBJ2-2, with TRBD1 matching 11 bases. The CDR3 length is 17 residues. Germline assignment: CDR1 MGHRA and CDR2 YSYEKL. V was pared by 1 base and J by 6 bases, with 7 bases of the junction left unmatched. The chain's CDR3 is CASSQARPGQGAGELFF. In DNA form, the CDR3 reads TGCGCCAGCAGCCAAGCCAGGCCGGGACAGGGGGCCGGGGAGCTGTTTTTT.

This clonotype was observed many times. This chain connects TRBV5-1 to TRBJ2-5, with D maybe TRBD2 (7 bases). From germline, CDR1 is SGHRS and CDR2 YFSETQ. The germline V and J ends were trimmed by 1 base and 5 bases, with 12 bases remaining between them. CDR3 length equals 14 residues. CDR3 sequence: CASSLWGGSETQYF. CDR3 coding DNA: TGCGCCAGCAGCTTGTGGGGGGGCTCTGAGACCCAGTACTTC.

This clonotype was seen more than once but under ten times. The chain recombines TRBV4-3 with TRBJ2-7; tentatively, D is TRBD2 (5 bases). V was clipped by 0 bases and J by 4 bases, with 13 bases between them. CDR1 and CDR2 (germline): LGHNA, YSLEER. The CDR3 spans 15 residues. Here the CDR3 DNA reads TGCGCCAGCAGCCAAGAGCCGAGCGGAGGTTACGAGCAGTACTTC. This encodes CASSQEPSGGYEQYF.

The table lists this clonotype with many counts. As DNA, the CDR3 is TGTGCCAGCACGGACAGGGGTTTGTCTGAAGCTTTCTTT. This gives the protein CASTDRGLSEAFF. The chain uses TRBV6-6 and TRBJ1-1; 9 bases line up with TRBD1. The CDR3 runs to 13 residues. CDR1 is MNHNY, CDR2 SVGAGI, per germline (reference sequence). J was trimmed by 6 bases and V by 7 bases; bases with no gene match: 6.

The chain employs TRBV2 and TRBJ2-7; D call uncertain. The ends were cut back, 6 bases at V and 2 bases at J, with 17 bases in the middle. The CDR3 is 15 amino acids. CDR1 SNHLY and CDR2 FYNNEI come from the germline V gene. CDR3 in amino acids: CASSPFAENTYEQYF. The CDR3 DNA is TGTGCCAGCAGCCCCTTCGCTGAGAACACCTACGAGCAGTACTTC.

This clonotype showed up just a few times. The J gene is TRBJ2-1, the V gene TRBV20-1; perhaps TRBD2 as D (6 bases). Trimming pared 0 bases from V and 0 bases from J, leaving 9 bases between. Germline V lookup: CDR1 DFQATT, CDR2 SNEGSKA (reference sequence). The CDR3 runs to 15 residues. The CDR3 region has the DNA TGCAGTGCTAGAGATATAGCGGACTCCTACAATGAGCAGTTCTTC. It translates to CSARDIADSYNEQFF.

The rearrangement links TRBV7-9 to TRBJ2-7; TRBD2 is a possible D gene (5 bases). The CDR3 length is 13 residues. Trimming stripped 1 base from V and 7 bases from J, with 11 bases between. Germline V gene sequence: CDR1 SEHNR, CDR2 FQNEAQ (reference sequence). In DNA form, the CDR3 reads TGTGCCAGCAGCTTAGTAGTCCCGGGGGAGCAGTACTTC. It translates to CASSLVVPGEQYF.

This clonotype was detected only a few times. The V gene is TRBV25-1, the J gene TRBJ2-1; TRBD2 matches 7 bases. Germline CDR1 MGHDK, CDR2 SYGVNS. After removal of 4 bases from V and 8 bases from J, the junction contained 5 bases not matched to a gene. This CDR3 spans 13 amino acids. The CDR3 protein is CASSVGLLDEQFF. In nucleotides, the CDR3 is TGTGCCAGCAGTGTGGGACTATTAGATGAGCAGTTCTTC.

This clonotype appeared a few times. V gene TRBV20-1 combines with J gene TRBJ1-1; no definite D call. V was pared by 3 bases and J by 5 bases, with 13 bases between. Looked up from germline, CDR1 is DFQATT and CDR2 is SNEGSKA (reference sequence). The length of the CDR3 is 13 residues. This CDR3 is CSASLGGLTEAFF. In DNA, the CDR3 is TGCAGTGCTAGTTTGGGCGGCCTGACTGAAGCTTTCTTT.